These T cell receptor beta chains were read from a single sample in a study of T cells of healthy individuals. TCRdb re-derived calls from the 5' RACE reads in MiXCR, one entry per CDR3 protein. The table shows about 100,000 distinct CDR3 sequences, with 17% occurring only once. These receptors originate from a human donor in good health. CDR3s include the opening cysteine and the closing phenylalanine or tryptophan. The order of the fields is V gene, D gene, J gene, clone size, CDR3 DNA, CDR3 protein. The D gene is left open where the match is weak. Only some rows state a clone size, as once, few, many or a class for expanded clones.

TRBV10-3	-	TRBJ1-6	few	TGTGCCATCAGAACGGGCCGAAATAATTCACCCCTCCACTTT	CAIRTGRNNSPLHF
TRBV20-1	TRBD1	TRBJ2-1	-	TGCAGTCTCGGGACAGGGGATTTCAATGAGCAGTTCTTC	CSLGTGDFNEQFF
TRBV20-1	-	TRBJ1-5	many	TGCAGTGCTAGAGGTCCCACCATTAATCAGCCCCAGCATTTT	CSARGPTINQPQHF
TRBV7-3	-	TRBJ2-3	-	TGTGCCAGCAGCACGAACCGGATTGGTACGCAGTATTTT	CASSTNRIGTQYF
TRBV18	TRBD1	TRBJ1-6	few	TGTGCCAGCTCACCGGGGACAGTCAATTCACCCCTCCACTTT	CASSPGTVNSPLHF
TRBV27	TRBD2	TRBJ2-5	few	TGTGCCAGCAGTTCCTCGACTAGCGGGGGGTATCAAGAGACCCAGTACTTC	CASSSSTSGGYQETQYF
TRBV20-1	-	TRBJ1-4	few	TGCAGTGCTAGAGACCACCGGGACGTTAAGGAAAAACTGTTTTTT	CSARDHRDVKEKLFF
TRBV28	-	TRBJ1-5	-	TGTGCCAGCACATCCCTACAGGCCGGTTCGGAGCCCCAGCATTTT	CASTSLQAGSEPQHF
TRBV3-1	-	TRBJ2-5	-	TGTGCCAGCAGCCAAGCGGGGGAGCAAGAGACCCAGTACTTC	CASSQAGEQETQYF
TRBV20-1	-	TRBJ2-1	-	TGCAGTGCTAGGAGACTAGACAATGAGCAGTTCTTC	CSARRLDNEQFF
TRBV10-1	-	TRBJ2-2	few	TGCGCCAGCAGTGAGCTGGCGTGGGGGACCCCGGACACCGGGGAGCTGTTTTTT	CASSELAWGTPDTGELFF
TRBV20-1	-	TRBJ1-1	few	TGCAGTGCCAGGATGAACACTGAAGCTTTCTTT	CSARMNTEAFF
TRBV4-3	-	TRBJ2-3	many	TGCGCCAGCAGCCAACTTCAGTCAGATACGCAGTATTTT	CASSQLQSDTQYF
TRBV21-1	-	TRBJ1-5	many	TGTGCCAGCAGTCCCCTCGAGTTCAGGGAACAGGTTGGAAGCAATCAGCCCCAGCATTTT	CASSPLEFREQVGSNQPQHF
TRBV6-2/TRBV6-3	-	TRBJ2-3	many	TGTGCCAGCAGTTATTGGATTGGTCGGGCGGCCAGCACAGATACGCAGTATTTT	CASSYWIGRAASTDTQYF
TRBV20-1	TRBD1	TRBJ2-7	once	TGCAGTGCGTTAACAGGGGGTAGAGACTACGAGCAGTACTTC	CSALTGGRDYEQYF
TRBV27	-	TRBJ2-5	many	TGTGCCGGTTCGGGGGAGACCCAGTACTTC	CAGSGETQYF
TRBV5-4	-	TRBJ1-2	-	TGTGCCAGCAGTACGGACAGCCCTGCCTATGGCTACACCTTC	CASSTDSPAYGYTF
TRBV6-5	-	TRBJ1-1	-	TGTGCCAGCAGTTACAGGGAATACACTGAAGCTTTCTTT	CASSYREYTEAFF
TRBV18	-	TRBJ1-4	many	TGTGCCAGCTCACCGAACTTTGACAGCCTTAATGAAAAACTGTTTTTT	CASSPNFDSLNEKLFF
TRBV2	-	TRBJ1-1	-	TGTGCCAGCGAAAAGGCAGGGTCGAACACTGAAGCTTTCTTT	CASEKAGSNTEAFF
TRBV9	TRBD1	TRBJ2-7	-	TGTGCCAGCAGCGTAGTAGACAGGGCCTACGAGCAGTACTTC	CASSVVDRAYEQYF
TRBV6-1	-	TRBJ1-2	few	TGTGCCAGCAGGGTATGGGACACCCTCTATGGCTACACCTTC	CASRVWDTLYGYTF
TRBV18	TRBD1	TRBJ1-1	many	TGTGCCAGCTCGTATGACAGGGCCCCTAGGGACACTGAAGCTTTCTTT	CASSYDRAPRDTEAFF
TRBV10-3	-	TRBJ2-7	few	TGTGCCATCAGGTCGAGCTCCTACGAGCAGTACTTC	CAIRSSSYEQYF
TRBV2	TRBD1	TRBJ2-6	few	TGTGCCAGCGGCCGGGACAGAGGCTCTGGGGCCAACGTCCTGACTTTC	CASGRDRGSGANVLTF